Listed here are 21 T cell receptor beta chains from one sample, sequenced in a study of control samples from healthy donors and cancer patients (dated by TCRdb to 2020 to 2022). The library was generated by the immunoSEQ multiplex PCR assay. TCRdb stores this immuneACCESS table with in-frame sequences only. Part of the clones is absent; in the studies checked, under half of the shortfall reflects unresolved V genes, and no reason is known for the rest. Present in this sample are approximately 100,000 clones, approximately 92% of which were seen just once. Of the sample, around 2.8% is held by the ten largest clones. Material: blood. The receptors originated from a human donor in good health. The donor label of this sample is uncertain.

The sample holds a few counts of this clone. The chain joins TRBV5-1 to TRBJ2-2; D uncertain. CDR3 size: 14 residues. Germline V gene data show CDR1 as SGHRS and CDR2 as YFSETQ. Trimming shortened V by 0 bases and J by 2 bases, and 5 bases separated the two germline ends. The CDR3 sequence: CASSLGVNTGELFF. In nucleotides, the CDR3 is TGCGCCAGCAGCTTGGGGGTAAACACCGGGGAGCTGTTTTTT.

The genes are TRBV6-5 and TRBJ2-5; no definite D call. The CDR3 contains 12 residues. Germline-derived CDR1 and CDR2 are MNHEY and SVGAGI. Between the trimmed V and J ends, which lost 0 bases and 4 bases, there was a span of 3 bases. CDR3 loop: CASSYSRETQYF. DNA of the CDR3: TGTGCCAGCAGTTACTCCCGAGAGACCCAGTACTTC.

This chain links TRBV4-1 with TRBJ2-2, with 7 nucleotides matching TRBD2. This CDR3 is built from 17 residues. The junction had 6 bases not matched to a gene; V was cut back by 0 bases and J by 2 bases. Germline lookup yields CDR1 MGHRA and CDR2 YSYEKL. The CDR3 bases are TGCGCCAGCAGCCAAGAGTGGAGCGGGGTAAACACCGGGGAGCTGTTTTTT. Translation gives CASSQEWSGVNTGELFF.

This clone was observed a single time. This chain uses TRBV3-1 (or the pseudogene TRBV3-2) with TRBJ2-2, with D possibly being TRBD2 (5 bases). CDR3 length: 20 residues. Germline V CDR1 and CDR2: LGHDT, YNNKEL (reference sequence). Trimming cost V 1 base and J 7 bases, with 28 bases left between them. The CDR3 DNA reads as TGTGCCAGCAGCCAAGTCGGAGGCCGAATCCACGTTGGGAGAAACGGGGAGCTGTTTTTT. Amino acid sequence: CASSQVGGRIHVGRNGELFF.

The chain uses TRBV10-3 and TRBJ1-1; D uncertain. Germline values: CDR1 ENHRY, CDR2 SYGVKD. V gave up 0 bases and J gave up 3 bases, with 11 bases separating them. The CDR3 covers 15 residues. CDR3 amino acids: CAISESAGIDTEAFF. In DNA form, the CDR3 reads TGTGCCATCAGTGAGTCGGCGGGTATCGACACTGAAGCTTTCTTT.

This clone was recorded a few times. The J gene is TRBJ2-1, the V gene TRBV4-3; the D gene is possibly TRBD1 (6 bases). The CDR3 extends over 15 amino acids. Trimming took off 1 base at V and 7 bases at J, with 14 bases between the two ends. From germline, CDR1 is LGHNA and CDR2 YSLEER. The CDR3 here is CASSQAPDRKNEQFF. The CDR3 nucleotides are TGCGCCAGCAGCCAAGCCCCGGACAGAAAGAATGAGCAGTTCTTC.

V and J are TRBV3-1 (or the pseudogene TRBV3-2) and TRBJ2-5, with D maybe TRBD2 (5 bases). The germline CDR1 and CDR2 sequences are LGHDT and YNNKEL (reference sequence). The V gene lost 2 bases and the J gene lost 5 bases, with 15 bases spanning the gap. The CDR3 spans 15 residues. Here the CDR3 reads CASSQRRQVAETQYF. CDR3 sequence (DNA): TGTGCCAGCAGCCAAAGGAGGCAGGTAGCGGAGACCCAGTACTTC.

The V gene is TRBV19, the J gene TRBJ2-1; possibly TRBD1 for D (6 bases). Trimming shortened V by 9 bases and J by 6 bases, and 12 bases separated the two germline ends. The CDR3 has 12 amino acids. CDR1 LNHDA and CDR2 SQIVND come from the germline V gene (reference sequence). In DNA form, the CDR3 reads TGTGCCAGCAGGGGACGGGGCAATGAGCAGTTCTTC. Translating it yields CASRGRGNEQFF.

The chain carries TRBV10-2 and TRBJ2-1, with 8 positions matching TRBD1. The CDR3 runs to 15 residues. Unmatched junction bases numbered 12, after V lost 5 bases and J lost 9 bases. Per the germline V gene, CDR1 is WSHSY and CDR2 is SAAADI. In DNA form, the CDR3 reads TGCGCCAGCAGTCCGACAGGGGAGGTTTATAGTGAGCAGTTCTTC. Protein sequence: CASSPTGEVYSEQFF.

V is TRBV6-6 and J is TRBJ1-2; 7 nucleotides agree with TRBD1. V trimming: 4 bases; J trimming: 4 bases; junction bases outside the gene matches: 9. This CDR3 has 15 residues. Looked up from germline, CDR1 is MNHNY and CDR2 is SVGAGI (reference sequence). The CDR3 DNA sequence: TGTGCCAGCAGTTGGAGAGACAGGGCGGGCTATGGCTACACCTTC. Encoded protein: CASSWRDRAGYGYTF.

This clone has a single count. The chain has TRBV10-3 and TRBJ1-2, with a tentative D call TRBD1 (6 bases). There are 11 residues in the CDR3. The germline V gene encodes CDR1 ENHRY and CDR2 SYGVKD. Trimming removed 7 bases from V and 6 bases from J, with 9 bases in between. This CDR3 is CAITGADGYTF. In DNA, the CDR3 is TGTGCCATCACAGGGGCGGATGGCTACACCTTC.

The genes are TRBV11-3 and TRBJ2-1; 8 nucleotides agree with TRBD1. After removal of 5 bases from V and 6 bases from J, the junction contained 9 bases not matched to a gene. Germline assignment: CDR1 SGHNT and CDR2 YENEEA. The CDR3 consists of 15 residues. Written as DNA, the CDR3 is TGTGCCAGCAGCATAGGGAACAGGGGGAGCAATGAGCAGTTCTTC. This encodes CASSIGNRGSNEQFF.

The CDR3, as DNA: TGCGCCAGCAATATCGGACAGGGGAAGCCAGATACGCAGTATTTT. The encoded protein is CASNIGQGKPDTQYF. The chain has TRBV10-1 and TRBJ2-3; 9 nucleotides agree with TRBD1. This CDR3 spans 15 amino acids. Germline V gene sequence: CDR1 WNHNN, CDR2 SYGVQD (reference sequence). V lost 7 bases to trimming and J lost 4 bases; unmatched junction nucleotides: 9.

V and J are TRBV12-5 and TRBJ1-4, with 8 nucleotides matching TRBD1. There are 14 residues in the CDR3. V shed 4 bases, J shed 7 bases, and the junction held 5 bases outside the gene matches. Germline CDR1 is LGHNT and CDR2 is FRNRAP. Written as DNA, the CDR3 is TGTGCTAGTGGTTCGCAGGGGGCTGGTGAAAAACTGTTTTTT. It specifies CASGSQGAGEKLFF.

This chain links TRBV11-2 with TRBJ1-3; D uncertain. In germline, CDR1 is SGHAT, CDR2 FQNNGV. V gave up 1 base and J gave up 2 bases, with 9 bases separating them. CDR3 length equals 15 residues. This CDR3 is CASSLGALAGNTIYF. CDR3 nucleotides: TGTGCCAGCAGCTTAGGTGCGTTGGCTGGAAACACCATATATTTT.

On this clone itself: Other DNA sequences in this sample translate to the same CDR3. V and J are TRBV9 and TRBJ2-1; D is unclear. This CDR3 is 13 amino acids long. The germline V and J ends were trimmed by 0 bases and 3 bases, with 4 bases remaining between them. CDR1 SGDLS and CDR2 YYNGEE come from the germline V gene. DNA of the CDR3: TGTGCCAGCAGCGTAGCTGACTACAATGAGCAGTTCTTC. Protein sequence: CASSVADYNEQFF. Combining the CDR3 with reference TRBV9 and TRBJ2-1 gives the whole variable domain DSGVTQTPKHLITATGQRVTLRCSPRSGDLSVYWYQQSLDQGLQFLIQYYNGEERAKGNILERFSAQQFPDLHSELNLSSLELGDSALYFCASSVADYNEQFFGPGTRLTVL.

This clone was seen a single time. This chain uses TRBV7-2 with TRBJ1-1, with D maybe TRBD1 (5 bases). The CDR3 is made up of 14 amino acids. The germline gives CDR1 SGHTA, CDR2 FQGNSA. The ends were cut back, 1 base at V and 0 bases at J, with 6 bases in the middle. The CDR3 DNA sequence: TGTGCCAGCAGCTTAGGGACACTGAACACTGAAGCTTTCTTT. It codes for CASSLGTLNTEAFF.

The chain recombines TRBV6-5 with TRBJ2-2; D is unresolved. Germline V gene lookup returns CDR1 MNHEY and CDR2 SVGAGI. Deletions cut 3 bases from V and 1 base from J, with 12 bases between. CDR3 length: 16 residues. The DNA of the CDR3 is TGTGCCAGCAGTTATATTAGACCCTTGAACACCGGGGAGCTGTTTTTT. The encoded protein is CASSYIRPLNTGELFF.

The genes are TRBV27 and TRBJ1-2; perhaps TRBD1 as D (5 bases). V was trimmed by 0 bases and J by 0 bases, leaving 5 bases between them. Germline lookup yields CDR1 MNHEY and CDR2 SMNVEV (reference sequence). The CDR3 contains 14 residues. The CDR3, as DNA: TGTGCCAGCAGTTTATCCAGGGCTAACTATGGCTACACCTTC. Protein sequence: CASSLSRANYGYTF.

V usage is TRBV6-2 or TRBV6-3 and J usage is TRBJ1-1, with unresolved D. Germline loops: CDR1 MNHEY, CDR2 SVGEGT. V was cut by 6 bases and J by 4 bases, with 12 bases left in between. The CDR3 is 13 amino acids. CDR3 protein: CASSSDIGTEAFF. The CDR3 nucleotides are TGTGCCAGCAGCTCCGATATTGGCACTGAAGCTTTCTTT.

The chain links TRBV29-1 to TRBJ2-7, with a possible D match to TRBD1 (6 bases). There are 12 residues in the CDR3. Germline CDR1 SQVTM, CDR2 ANQGSEA. The V end lost 4 bases, the J end lost 5 bases, and 12 bases lay between the germline ends. CDR3 sequence: CSVVGARNEQYF. As DNA, the CDR3 is TGCAGCGTTGTGGGGGCTCGCAACGAGCAGTACTTC.